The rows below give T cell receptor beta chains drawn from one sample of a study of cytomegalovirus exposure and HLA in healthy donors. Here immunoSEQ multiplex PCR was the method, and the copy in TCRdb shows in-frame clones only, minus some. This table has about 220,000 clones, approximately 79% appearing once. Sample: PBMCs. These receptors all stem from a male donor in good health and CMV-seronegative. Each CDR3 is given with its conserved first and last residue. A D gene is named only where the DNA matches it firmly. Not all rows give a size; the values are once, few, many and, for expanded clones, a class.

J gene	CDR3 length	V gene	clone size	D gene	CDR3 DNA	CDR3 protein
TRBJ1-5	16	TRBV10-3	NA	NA	TGTGCCATCAGTGAGTCTAGTGGGGGCGCAAATCAGCCCCAGCATTTT	CAISESSGGANQPQHF
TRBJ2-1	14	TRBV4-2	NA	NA	TGTGCCAGCAGCCAAGATGACAGGAACAATGAGCAGTTCTTC	CASSQDDRNNEQFF
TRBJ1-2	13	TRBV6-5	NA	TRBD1	TGTGCCAGCAGTTACTCGACAGGGGGTGGCTACACCTTC	CASSYSTGGGYTF
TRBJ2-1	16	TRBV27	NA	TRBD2	TGTGCCAGCAGCAAATCCCTTCCTAGCGGAGGCTTTGAGCAGTTCTTC	CASSKSLPSGGFEQFF
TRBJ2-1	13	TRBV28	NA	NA	TGTGCCAGCACCATAGGAGGGTACAATGAGCAGTTCTTC	CASTIGGYNEQFF
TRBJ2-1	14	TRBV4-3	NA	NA	TGCGCCAGCAGCCGGGCGCCGGGGACTCAGGGGCAGTTCTTC	CASSRAPGTQGQFF
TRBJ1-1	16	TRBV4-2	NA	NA	TGTGCCAGCACATCGGAGGGTCCCCGCAGGAACACTGAAGCTTTCTTT	CASTSEGPRRNTEAFF
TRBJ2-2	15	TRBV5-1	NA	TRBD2	TGCGCCAGCAGCTTGGTAGCGGGGGGGACCGGGGAGCTGTTTTTT	CASSLVAGGTGELFF
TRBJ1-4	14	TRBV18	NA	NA	TGTGCCAGCTCATCGGACTTCCCCCGAGAAAAACTGTTTTTT	CASSSDFPREKLFF
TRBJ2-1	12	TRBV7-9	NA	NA	TGTGCCAGCAGCTCGAGCTGGAATGAGCAGTTCTTC	CASSSSWNEQFF
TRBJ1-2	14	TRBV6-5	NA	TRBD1	TGTGCCAGCAGTAAGATAGACAGGGGAAAAGGCTACACCTTC	CASSKIDRGKGYTF
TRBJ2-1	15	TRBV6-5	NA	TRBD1	TGTGCCAGCAGTCTCTGGACAGGGGGCCCCAATGAGCAGTTCTTC	CASSLWTGGPNEQFF
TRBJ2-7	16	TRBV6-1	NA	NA	TGTGCCAGCAGTGACGACAGTACCTACCCTACATACGAGCAGTACTTC	CASSDDSTYPTYEQYF
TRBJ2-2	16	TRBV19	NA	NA	TGTGCCAGTAGTTGGAGGGTGGGGAGGTCGGACGGCGAGCTGTTTTTT	CASSWRVGRSDGELFF
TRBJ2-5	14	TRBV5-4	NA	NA	TGTGCCAGCAGCACGGGACTGGTCCAAGAGACCCAGTACTTC	CASSTGLVQETQYF
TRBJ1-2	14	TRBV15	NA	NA	TGTGCCACCAGCAGAGTGGGCAGGAACTATGGCTACACCTTC	CATSRVGRNYGYTF
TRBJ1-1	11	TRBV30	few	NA	TGTGCCTGGAGTGTAGGAGCTGAAGCTTTCTTT	CAWSVGAEAFF
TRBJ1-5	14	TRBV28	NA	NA	TGTGCCGGGACAAGGACCTTAAGCAATCAGCCCCAGCATTTT	CAGTRTLSNQPQHF
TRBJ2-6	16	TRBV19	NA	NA	TGTGCCAGTAGTTGGGCAGGAGGGTCTGGGGCCAACGTCCTGACTTTC	CASSWAGGSGANVLTF
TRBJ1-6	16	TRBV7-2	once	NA	TGTGCCAGCAGCTTTGGGGGGGGTTCCTATAATTCACCCCTCCACTTT	CASSFGGGSYNSPLHF
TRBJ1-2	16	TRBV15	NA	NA	TGTGCCACCAGCATGCCTCGGGAGGGACCTAACTATGGCTACACCTTC	CATSMPREGPNYGYTF
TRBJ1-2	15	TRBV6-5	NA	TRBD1	TGTGCCAGCAGTCTCAGCAGGGGGGCTATCTATGGCTACACCTTC	CASSLSRGAIYGYTF
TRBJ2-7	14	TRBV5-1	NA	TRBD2	TGCGCCAGTAATCTAGCGGGAGCTGCCTACGAGCAGTACTTC	CASNLAGAAYEQYF
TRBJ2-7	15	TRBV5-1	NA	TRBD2	TGCGCCAGCAGCTTTCCTGGGACTAGCGGTTACGAGCAGTACTTC	CASSFPGTSGYEQYF
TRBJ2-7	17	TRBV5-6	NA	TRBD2	TGTGCCAGCAGCGCACGTCCACTAGCGGCTGGGGTGGGAGAGCAGTACTTC	CASSARPLAAGVGEQYF
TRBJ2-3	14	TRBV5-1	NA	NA	TGCGCCAGCACCCCAGTAGCTAGCACAGATACGCAGTATTTT	CASTPVASTDTQYF
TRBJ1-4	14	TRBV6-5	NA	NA	TGTGCCAGCAGTTATAGCCATCCGTTCGAAAAACTGTTTTTT	CASSYSHPFEKLFF
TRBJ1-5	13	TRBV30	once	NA	TGTGCCTGGAGCGCCGGGGGAGATCAGCCCCAGCATTTT	CAWSAGGDQPQHF
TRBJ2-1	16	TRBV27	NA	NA	TGTGCCAGCAGTTTATCGCCCGCCAGCTCCTACAATGAGCAGTTCTTC	CASSLSPASSYNEQFF
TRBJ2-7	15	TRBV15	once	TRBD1	TGTGCCACCAGCAGAGATAACAGGGGAGCCTACGAGCAGTACTTC	CATSRDNRGAYEQYF
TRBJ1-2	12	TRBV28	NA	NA	TGTGCCAGCAGTCAAGGGGGGGATGGCTACACCTTC	CASSQGGDGYTF
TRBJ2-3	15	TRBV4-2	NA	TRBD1	TGTGCCAGCAGCCATGGGACAGGGTCGAAAGATACGCAGTATTTT	CASSHGTGSKDTQYF
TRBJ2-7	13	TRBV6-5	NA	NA	TGTGCCAGCAGAATGACTTATTTCAACGAGCAGTACTTC	CASRMTYFNEQYF
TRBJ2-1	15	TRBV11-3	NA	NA	TGTGCCAGCAGCTTGCAACAGGGAATTAACAATGAGCAGTTCTTC	CASSLQQGINNEQFF
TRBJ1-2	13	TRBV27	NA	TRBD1	TGTGCCAGCAGTTTGGACAGGGCGGGAGGCTACACCTTC	CASSLDRAGGYTF
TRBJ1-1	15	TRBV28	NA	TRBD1	TGTGCCAGCAGTTCCTCCGGGACAGGGACCACTGAAGCTTTCTTT	CASSSSGTGTTEAFF
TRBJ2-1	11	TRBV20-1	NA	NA	TGCAGTGCTAGAGCAGACAATGAGCAGTTCTTC	CSARADNEQFF
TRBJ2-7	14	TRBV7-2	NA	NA	TGTGCCAGCAGCTTACGGGACATACACTACGAGCAGTACTTC	CASSLRDIHYEQYF
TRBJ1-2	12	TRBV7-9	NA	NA	TGTGCCAGCAGCTTAGTCGACAGCCTCGACACCTTC	CASSLVDSLDTF
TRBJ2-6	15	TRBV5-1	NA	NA	TGCGCCAGCAGCTCACACCTCTCTGGGGCCAACGTCCTGACTTTC	CASSSHLSGANVLTF
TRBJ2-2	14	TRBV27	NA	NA	TGTGCCAGCAGACCCGACAGGTACACCGGGGAGCTGTTTTTT	CASRPDRYTGELFF
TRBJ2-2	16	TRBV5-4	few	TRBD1	TGTGCCAGCAGGGTTGGACAGGGACGGAACACCGGGGAGCTGTTTTTT	CASRVGQGRNTGELFF
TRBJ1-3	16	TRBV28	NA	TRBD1	TGTGCCAGCAGCTATAATGACAGGGACTCTGGAAACACCATATATTTT	CASSYNDRDSGNTIYF
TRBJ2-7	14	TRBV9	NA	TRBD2	TGTGCCAGCAGCGCGGGGGGAGAAACCTACGAGCAGTACTTC	CASSAGGETYEQYF
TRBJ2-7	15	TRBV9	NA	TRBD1	TGTGCCAGCAGCGGGCGCGGGGACAGGGGGGACGAGCAGTACTTC	CASSGRGDRGDEQYF
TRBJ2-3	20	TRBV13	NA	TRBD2	TGTGCCAGCAGCTTAAATGGGGGGCTAGCGGGCATTTCTAGCACAGATACGCAGTATTTT	CASSLNGGLAGISSTDTQYF
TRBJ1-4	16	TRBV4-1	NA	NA	TGCGCCAGCAGCCAAGTACACAGGGATCTAAATGAAAAACTGTTTTTT	CASSQVHRDLNEKLFF
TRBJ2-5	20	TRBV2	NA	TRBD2	TGTGCCAGCAGTACGTTGGCCGGGACTAGCGGGATTACCCTCCAAGAGACCCAGTACTTC	CASSTLAGTSGITLQETQYF
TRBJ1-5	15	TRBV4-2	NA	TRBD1	TGTGCCAGCAGCCAAGGATTACAGGGGGATCAGCCCCAGCATTTT	CASSQGLQGDQPQHF
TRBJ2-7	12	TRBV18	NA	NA	TGTGCCAGCTCACCAATTGGGAGATTGGCAGACTTC	CASSPIGRLADF
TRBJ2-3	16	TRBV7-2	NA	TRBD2	TGTGCCAGCAGAAACGGAGCGGGGGGGCTATCAGATACGCAGTATTTT	CASRNGAGGLSDTQYF
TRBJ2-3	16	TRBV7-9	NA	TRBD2	TGTGCCAGCAGCTTAGGACTAGCGGGGGGGCCAGATACGCAGTATTTT	CASSLGLAGGPDTQYF
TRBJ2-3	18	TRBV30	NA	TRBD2	TGTGCCTGGAGTTTTGGGACTAGCGGGGGGGCATTCTCAGATACGCAGTATTTT	CAWSFGTSGGAFSDTQYF